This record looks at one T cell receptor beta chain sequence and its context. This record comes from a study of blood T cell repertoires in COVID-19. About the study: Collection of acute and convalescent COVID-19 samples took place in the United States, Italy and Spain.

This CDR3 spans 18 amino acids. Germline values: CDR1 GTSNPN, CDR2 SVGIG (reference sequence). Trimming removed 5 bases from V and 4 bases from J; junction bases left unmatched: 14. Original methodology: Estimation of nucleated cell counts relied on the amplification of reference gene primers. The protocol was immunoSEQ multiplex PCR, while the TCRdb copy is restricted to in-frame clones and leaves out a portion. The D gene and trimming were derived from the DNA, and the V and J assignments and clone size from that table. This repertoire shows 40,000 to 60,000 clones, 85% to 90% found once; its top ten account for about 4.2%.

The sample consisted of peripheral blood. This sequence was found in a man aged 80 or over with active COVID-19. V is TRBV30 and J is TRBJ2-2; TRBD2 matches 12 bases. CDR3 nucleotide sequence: TGTGCCTGGGTGGCGAGGAGACTAGCGGGAGCGGGCACCGGGGAGCTGTTTTTT. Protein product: CAWVARRLAGAGTGELFF.